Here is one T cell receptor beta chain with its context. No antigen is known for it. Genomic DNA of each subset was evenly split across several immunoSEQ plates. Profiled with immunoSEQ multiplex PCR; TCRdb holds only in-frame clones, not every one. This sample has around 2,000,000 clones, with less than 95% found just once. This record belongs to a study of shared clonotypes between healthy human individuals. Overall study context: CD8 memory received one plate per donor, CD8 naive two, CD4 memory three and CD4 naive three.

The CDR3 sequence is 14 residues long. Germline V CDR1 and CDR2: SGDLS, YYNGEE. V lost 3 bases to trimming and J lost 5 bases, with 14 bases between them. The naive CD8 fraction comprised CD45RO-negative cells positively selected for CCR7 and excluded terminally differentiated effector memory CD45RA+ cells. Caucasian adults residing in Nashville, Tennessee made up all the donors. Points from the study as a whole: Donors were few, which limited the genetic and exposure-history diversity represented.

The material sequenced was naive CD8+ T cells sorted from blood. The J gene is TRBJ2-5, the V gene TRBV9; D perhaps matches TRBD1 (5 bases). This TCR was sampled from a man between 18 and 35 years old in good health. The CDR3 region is CASSARVVGETQYF. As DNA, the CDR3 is TGTGCCAGCAGCGCCAGGGTGGTCGGGGAGACCCAGTACTTC.